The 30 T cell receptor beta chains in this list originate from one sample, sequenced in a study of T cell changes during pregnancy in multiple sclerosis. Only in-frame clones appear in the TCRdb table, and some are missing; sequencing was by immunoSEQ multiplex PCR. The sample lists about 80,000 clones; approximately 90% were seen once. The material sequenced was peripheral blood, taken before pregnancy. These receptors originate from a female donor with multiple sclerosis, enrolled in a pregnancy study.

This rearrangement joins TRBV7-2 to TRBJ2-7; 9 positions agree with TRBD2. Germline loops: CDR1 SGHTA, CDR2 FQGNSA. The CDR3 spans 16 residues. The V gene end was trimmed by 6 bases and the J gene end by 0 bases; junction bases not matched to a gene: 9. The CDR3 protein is CASSRSGRSSSYEQYF. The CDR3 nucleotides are TGTGCCAGCAGTCGGAGCGGGAGGAGTTCCTCCTACGAGCAGTACTTC.

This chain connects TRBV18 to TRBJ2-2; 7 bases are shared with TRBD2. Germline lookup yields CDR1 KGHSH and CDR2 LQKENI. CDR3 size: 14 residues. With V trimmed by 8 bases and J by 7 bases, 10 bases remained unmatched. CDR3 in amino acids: CASQGGSVNGELFF. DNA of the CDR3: TGTGCCAGCCAGGGCGGGAGTGTGAACGGGGAGCTGTTTTTT.

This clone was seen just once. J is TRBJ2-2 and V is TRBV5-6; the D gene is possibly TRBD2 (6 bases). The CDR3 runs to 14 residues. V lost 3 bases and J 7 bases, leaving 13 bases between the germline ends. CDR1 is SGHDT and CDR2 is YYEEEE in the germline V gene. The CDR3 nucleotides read TGTGCCAGCAGCTCCGCCGGGAGCATCGGGGAGCTGTTTTTT. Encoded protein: CASSSAGSIGELFF.

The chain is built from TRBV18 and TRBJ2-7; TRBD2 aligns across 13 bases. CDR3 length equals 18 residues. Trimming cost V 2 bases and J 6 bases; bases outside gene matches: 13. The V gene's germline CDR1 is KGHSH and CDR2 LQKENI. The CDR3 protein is CASSPLQGTSGVLSEQYF. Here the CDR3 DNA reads TGTGCCAGCTCACCATTACAGGGGACTAGCGGGGTGCTTAGCGAGCAGTACTTC.

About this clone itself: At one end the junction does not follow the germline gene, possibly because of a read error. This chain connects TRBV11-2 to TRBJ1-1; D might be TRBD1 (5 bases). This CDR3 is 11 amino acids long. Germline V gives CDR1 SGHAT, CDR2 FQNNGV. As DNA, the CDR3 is TGTGCCAGCAGCCTAGGGGAGGAGTTCACTTTT. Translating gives CASSLGEEFTF.

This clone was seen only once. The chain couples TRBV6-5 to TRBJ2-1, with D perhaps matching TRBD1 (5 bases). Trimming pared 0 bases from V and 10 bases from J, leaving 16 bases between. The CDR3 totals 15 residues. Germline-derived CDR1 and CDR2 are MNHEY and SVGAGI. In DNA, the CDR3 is TGTGCCAGCAGTTACTCGGAAATTGGAGCAGGGGAGCAGTTCTTC. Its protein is CASSYSEIGAGEQFF.

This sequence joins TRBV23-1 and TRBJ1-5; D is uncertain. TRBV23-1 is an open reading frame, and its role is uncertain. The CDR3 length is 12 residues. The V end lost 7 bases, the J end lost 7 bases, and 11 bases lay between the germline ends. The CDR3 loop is CASKLHGQPQHF. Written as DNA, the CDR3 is TGCGCCAGCAAACTCCACGGGCAGCCCCAGCATTTT.

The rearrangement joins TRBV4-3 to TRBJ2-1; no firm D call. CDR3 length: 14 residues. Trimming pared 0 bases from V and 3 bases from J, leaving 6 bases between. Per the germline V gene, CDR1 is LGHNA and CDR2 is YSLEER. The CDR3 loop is CASSQEFIYNEQFF. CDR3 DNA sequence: TGCGCCAGCAGCCAAGAATTTATCTACAATGAGCAGTTCTTC.

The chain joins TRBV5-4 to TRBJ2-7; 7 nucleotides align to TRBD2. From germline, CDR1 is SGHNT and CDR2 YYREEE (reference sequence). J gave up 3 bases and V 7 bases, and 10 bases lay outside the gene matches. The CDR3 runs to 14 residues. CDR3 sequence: CASGTGTMNYEQYF. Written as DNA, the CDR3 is TGTGCCAGCGGTACCGGGACTATGAACTACGAGCAGTACTTC.

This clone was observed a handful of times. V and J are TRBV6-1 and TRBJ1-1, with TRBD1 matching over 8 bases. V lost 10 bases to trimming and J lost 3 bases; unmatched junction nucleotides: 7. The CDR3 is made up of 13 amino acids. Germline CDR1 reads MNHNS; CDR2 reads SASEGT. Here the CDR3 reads CATRSGGYTEAFF. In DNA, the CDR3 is TGTGCCACCCGATCAGGGGGCTACACTGAAGCTTTCTTT.

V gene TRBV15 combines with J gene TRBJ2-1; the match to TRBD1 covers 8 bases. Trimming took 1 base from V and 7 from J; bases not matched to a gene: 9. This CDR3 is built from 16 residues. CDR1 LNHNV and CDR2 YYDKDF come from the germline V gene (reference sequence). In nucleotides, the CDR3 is TGTGCCACCAGCAGAGTAAGGACAGGGCTTACGAATGAGCAGTTCTTC. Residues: CATSRVRTGLTNEQFF.

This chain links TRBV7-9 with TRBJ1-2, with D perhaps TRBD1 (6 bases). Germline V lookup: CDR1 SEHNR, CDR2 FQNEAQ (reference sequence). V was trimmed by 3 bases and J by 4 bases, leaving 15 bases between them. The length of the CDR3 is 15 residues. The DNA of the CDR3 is TGTGCCAGCAGCTTGTCAATGGAAGGGGGCTATGGCTACACCTTC. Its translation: CASSLSMEGGYGYTF. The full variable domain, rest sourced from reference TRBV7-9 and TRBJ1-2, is DTGVSQNPRHKITKRGQNVTFRCDPISEHNRLYWYRQTLGQGPEFLTYFQNEAQLEKSRLLSDRFSAERPKGSFSTLEIQRTEQGDSAMYLCASSLSMEGGYGYTFGSGTRLTVV.

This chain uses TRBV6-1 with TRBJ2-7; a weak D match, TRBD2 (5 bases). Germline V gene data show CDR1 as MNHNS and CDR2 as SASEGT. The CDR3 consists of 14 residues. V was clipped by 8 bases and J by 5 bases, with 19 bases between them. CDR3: CASAWEKDLNEQYF. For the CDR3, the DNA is TGTGCCAGCGCGTGGGAGAAAGATTTGAACGAGCAGTACTTC.

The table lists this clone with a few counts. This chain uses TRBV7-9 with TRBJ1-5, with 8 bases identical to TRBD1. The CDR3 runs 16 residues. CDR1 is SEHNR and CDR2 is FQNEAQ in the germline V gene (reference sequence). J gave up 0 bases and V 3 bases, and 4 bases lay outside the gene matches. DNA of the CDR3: TGTGCCAGCAGCTTCTACAGGGGGATTAGCAATCAGCCCCAGCATTTT. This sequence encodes CASSFYRGISNQPQHF. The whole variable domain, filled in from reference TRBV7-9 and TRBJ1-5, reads DTGVSQNPRHKITKRGQNVTFRCDPISEHNRLYWYRQTLGQGPEFLTYFQNEAQLEKSRLLSDRFSAERPKGSFSTLEIQRTEQGDSAMYLCASSFYRGISNQPQHFGDGTRLSIL.

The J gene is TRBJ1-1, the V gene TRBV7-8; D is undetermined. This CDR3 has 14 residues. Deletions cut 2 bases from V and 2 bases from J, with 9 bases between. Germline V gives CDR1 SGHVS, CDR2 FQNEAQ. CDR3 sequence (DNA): TGTGCCAGCAGCTTAATCGGCGGAAACACTGAAGCTTTCTTT. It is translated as CASSLIGGNTEAFF.

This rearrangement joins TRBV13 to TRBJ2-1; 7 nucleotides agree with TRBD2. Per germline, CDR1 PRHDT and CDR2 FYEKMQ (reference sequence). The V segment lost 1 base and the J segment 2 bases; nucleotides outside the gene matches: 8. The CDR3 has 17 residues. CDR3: CASSLDSAGAPYNEQFF. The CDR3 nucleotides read TGTGCCAGCAGCTTAGATTCTGCGGGAGCCCCCTACAATGAGCAGTTCTTC.

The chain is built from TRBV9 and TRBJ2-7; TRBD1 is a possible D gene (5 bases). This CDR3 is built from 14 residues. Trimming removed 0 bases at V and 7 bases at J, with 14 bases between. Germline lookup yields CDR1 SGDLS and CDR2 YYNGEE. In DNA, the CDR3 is TGTGCCAGCAGCGTAGGTCTAGGGGTATGGGAGCAGTACTTC. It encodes CASSVGLGVWEQYF.

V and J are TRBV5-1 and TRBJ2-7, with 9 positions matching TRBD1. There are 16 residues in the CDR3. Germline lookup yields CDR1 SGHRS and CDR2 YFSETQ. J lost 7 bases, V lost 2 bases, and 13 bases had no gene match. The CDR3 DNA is TGCGCCAGCAGCTTTACTACCGGGGGACAGGGCGGGGAGCAGTACTTC. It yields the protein CASSFTTGGQGGEQYF.

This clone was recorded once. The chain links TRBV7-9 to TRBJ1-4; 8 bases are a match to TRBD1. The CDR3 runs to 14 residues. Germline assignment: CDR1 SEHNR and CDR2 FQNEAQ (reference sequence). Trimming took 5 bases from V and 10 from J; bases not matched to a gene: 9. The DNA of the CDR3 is TGTGCCAGCAGCCTGTGGACAGGGATCGGAAAACTGTTTTTT. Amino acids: CASSLWTGIGKLFF.

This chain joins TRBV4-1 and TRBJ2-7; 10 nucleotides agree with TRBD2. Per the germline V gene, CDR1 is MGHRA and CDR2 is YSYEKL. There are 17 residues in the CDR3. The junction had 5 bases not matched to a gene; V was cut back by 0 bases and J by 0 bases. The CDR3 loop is CASSQDWTSGGSYEQYF. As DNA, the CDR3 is TGCGCCAGCAGCCAAGACTGGACTAGCGGAGGCTCCTACGAGCAGTACTTC.

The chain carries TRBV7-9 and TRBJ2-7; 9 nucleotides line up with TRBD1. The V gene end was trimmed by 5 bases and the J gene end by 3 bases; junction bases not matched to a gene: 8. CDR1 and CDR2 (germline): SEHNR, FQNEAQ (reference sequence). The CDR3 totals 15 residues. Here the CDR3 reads CASSGTGTGSYEQYF. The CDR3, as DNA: TGTGCCAGCAGCGGCACCGGGACAGGGAGCTACGAGCAGTACTTC. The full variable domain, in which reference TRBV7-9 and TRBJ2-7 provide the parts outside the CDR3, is DTGVSQNPRHKITKRGQNVTFRCDPISEHNRLYWYRQTLGQGPEFLTYFQNEAQLEKSRLLSDRFSAERPKGSFSTLEIQRTEQGDSAMYLCASSGTGTGSYEQYFGPGTRLTVT.

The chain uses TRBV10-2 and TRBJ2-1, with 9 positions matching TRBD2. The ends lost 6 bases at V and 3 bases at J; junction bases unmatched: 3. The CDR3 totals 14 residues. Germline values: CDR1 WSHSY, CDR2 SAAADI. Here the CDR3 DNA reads TGCGCCAGCAGGGATAGCGGGAGCTACAATGAGCAGTTCTTC. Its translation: CASRDSGSYNEQFF.

The CDR3 bases are TGTGCCAGCAGCCTTCGACAGGGTATAAGAAATGAGCAGTTCTTC. As protein: CASSLRQGIRNEQFF. V usage is TRBV7-9 and J usage is TRBJ2-1, with 7 bases identical to TRBD1. The length of the CDR3 is 15 residues. With V trimmed by 5 bases and J by 7 bases, 11 bases remained unmatched. Germline V gene sequence: CDR1 SEHNR, CDR2 FQNEAQ (reference sequence).

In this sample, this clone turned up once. CDR3 nucleotides: TGTGCCAGCAGCTTAGTAGGGTCGGGACTACTCCGTCGTGAGCAGTTCTTC. It encodes CASSLVGSGLLRREQFF. The rearrangement joins TRBV11-2 to TRBJ2-1; TRBD2 aligns across 7 bases. CDR1 and CDR2 (germline): SGHAT, FQNNGV. The CDR3 loop spans 17 amino acids. The trim removed 1 base at V and 9 bases at J, leaving 15 bases unmatched.

The CDR3 nucleotides read TGCAGCGTTGAGACTAGCGGGAGCCATGAGCAGTTCTTC. It codes for CSVETSGSHEQFF. This chain joins TRBV29-1 and TRBJ2-1; 12 bases are a match to TRBD2. This CDR3 is 13 amino acids long. CDR1 is SQVTM, CDR2 ANQGSEA, per germline. The junction had 2 bases not matched to a gene; V was cut back by 3 bases and J by 8 bases.

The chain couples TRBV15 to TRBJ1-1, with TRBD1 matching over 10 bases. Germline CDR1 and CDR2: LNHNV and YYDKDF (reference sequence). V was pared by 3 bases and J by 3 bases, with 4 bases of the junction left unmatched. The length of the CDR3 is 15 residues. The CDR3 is CATSRGQGRDTEAFF. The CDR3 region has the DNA TGTGCCACCAGCAGGGGACAGGGGAGGGACACTGAAGCTTTCTTT.

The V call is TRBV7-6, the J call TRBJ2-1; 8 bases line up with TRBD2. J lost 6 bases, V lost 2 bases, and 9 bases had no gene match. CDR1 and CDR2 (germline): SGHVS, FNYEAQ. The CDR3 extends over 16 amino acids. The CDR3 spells CASSLRTSILGNEQFF. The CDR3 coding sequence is TGTGCCAGCAGCTTAAGGACTAGCATTTTGGGCAATGAGCAGTTCTTC.

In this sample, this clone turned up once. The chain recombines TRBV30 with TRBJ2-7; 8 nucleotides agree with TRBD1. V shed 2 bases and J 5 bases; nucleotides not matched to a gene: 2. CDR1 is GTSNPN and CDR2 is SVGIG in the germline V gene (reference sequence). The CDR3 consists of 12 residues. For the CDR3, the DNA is TGTGCCTGGAGTAGGGACAGGAACGAGCAGTACTTC. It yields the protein CAWSRDRNEQYF.

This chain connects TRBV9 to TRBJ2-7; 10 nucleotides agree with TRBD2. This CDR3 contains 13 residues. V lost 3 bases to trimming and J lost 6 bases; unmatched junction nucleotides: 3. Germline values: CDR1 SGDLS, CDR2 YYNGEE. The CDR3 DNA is TGTGCCAGCAGCGGGATAGCGGGAGGCGAGCAGTACTTC. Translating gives CASSGIAGGEQYF.

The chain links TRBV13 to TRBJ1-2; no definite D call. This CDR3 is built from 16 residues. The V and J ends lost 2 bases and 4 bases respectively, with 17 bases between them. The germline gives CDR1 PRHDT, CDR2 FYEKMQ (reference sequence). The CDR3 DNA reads TGTGCCAGCAGCTTATACGGAGGCAAAAAGCTCTATGGCTACACCTTC. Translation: CASSLYGGKKLYGYTF.